The present TCR beta chain was sequenced within a study of blood T cell repertoires in COVID-19. Whole-study context: COVID-19 samples, acute and convalescent, were from the United States, Italy and Spain.

Sequencing used immunoSEQ multiplex PCR; TCRdb keeps in-frame clones, though not all of them. Among 140,000 or so clones listed, approximately 89% were seen once. V lost 7 bases, J lost 0 bases, and 13 bases stayed unmatched. The CDR3 has 19 residues. Germline lookup yields CDR1 SNHLY and CDR2 FYNNEI. This chain joins TRBV2 and TRBJ2-1; 12 bases align to TRBD2. Specimen: peripheral blood. This TCR was sampled from a man in his 60s with active or convalescent COVID-19. The CDR3 is CASTEQGLAGGLSYNEQFF. The DNA for the CDR3 is TGTGCCAGCACCGAACAGGGGCTAGCGGGAGGGCTCTCCTACAATGAGCAGTTCTTC.